This TCR beta chain came from a study of regulatory T cells in long-lasting Graves disease. Study results and caveats: Compared with new cases, persistent Graves' patients showed reduced TCR diversity.

Sample time point: newly diagnosed GD, antithyroid drugs for less than 3 months. RNA from PBMCs was the source of the TCR library. The guidelines of the American Thyroid Association were the basis for diagnosing Graves' disease. In its sample, this clonotype was seen many times. As yet, its antigen is unknown. This CDR3 region has 15 residues. V was trimmed by 1 base and J by 0 bases, leaving 7 bases between them. CDR1 is LNHDA and CDR2 is SQIVND in the germline V gene (reference sequence). Both iRepertoire HTBI primers and Arm-PCR of CDR3 regions were used to build the TCR beta libraries. One entry per CDR3 protein results from TCRdb running MiXCR on the multiplex PCR reads. This table has 200,000 to 250,000 distinct CDR3 sequences, around 18% appearing once.

This chain connects TRBV19 to TRBJ1-5; D is undetermined. Sequencing was performed on peripheral blood mononuclear cells (PBMCs), taken at new diagnosis, from a patient treated with antithyroid drugs. This sequence originates from a female donor with Graves disease. As DNA, the CDR3 is TGTGCCAGTAGTATAGTCGGGAATAGCAATCAGCCCCAGCATTTT. Translating it yields CASSIVGNSNQPQHF.